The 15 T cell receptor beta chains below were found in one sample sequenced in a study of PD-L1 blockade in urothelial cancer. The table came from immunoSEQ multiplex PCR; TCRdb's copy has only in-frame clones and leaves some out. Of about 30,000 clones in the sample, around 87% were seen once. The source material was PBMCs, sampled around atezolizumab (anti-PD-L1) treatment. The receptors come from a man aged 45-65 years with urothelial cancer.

The CDR3 loop is CASSLGLYYEQYF. In DNA form, the CDR3 reads TGTGCCAGCAGCTTAGGACTTTACTACGAGCAGTACTTC. The V and J genes are TRBV27 and TRBJ2-7, with D perhaps TRBD2 (5 bases). From germline, CDR1 is MNHEY and CDR2 SMNVEV (reference sequence). The CDR3 contains 13 residues. Trimming took 6 bases from V and 3 from J, leaving 12 bases between them.

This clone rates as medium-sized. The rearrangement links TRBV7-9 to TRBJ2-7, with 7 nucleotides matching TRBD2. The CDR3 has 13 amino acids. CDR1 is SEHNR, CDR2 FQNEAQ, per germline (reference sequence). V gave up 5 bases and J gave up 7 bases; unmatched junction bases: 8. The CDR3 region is CASSPTTSREQYF. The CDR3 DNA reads TGTGCCAGCAGCCCCACGACTAGCAGAGAGCAGTACTTC.

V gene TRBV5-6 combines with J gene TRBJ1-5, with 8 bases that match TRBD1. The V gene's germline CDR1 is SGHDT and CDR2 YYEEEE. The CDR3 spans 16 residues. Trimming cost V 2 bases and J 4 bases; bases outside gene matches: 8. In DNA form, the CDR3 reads TGTGCCAGCAGCTTAGGGGCAGGGGGCTTAAATCAGCCCCAGCATTTT. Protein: CASSLGAGGLNQPQHF.

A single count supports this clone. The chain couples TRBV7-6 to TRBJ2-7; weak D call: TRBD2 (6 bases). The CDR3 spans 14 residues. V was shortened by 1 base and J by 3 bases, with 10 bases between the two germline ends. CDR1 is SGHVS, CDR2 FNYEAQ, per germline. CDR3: CASSLGGLYYEQYF. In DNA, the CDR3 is TGTGCCAGCAGCTTAGGGGGACTTTACTACGAGCAGTACTTC.

The CDR3 DNA reads TGTGCCAGCAGCCAACGGGGTTTCAATCAGCCCCAGCATTTT. Protein: CASSQRGFNQPQHF. The gene calls are TRBV14 and TRBJ1-5; no clear D gene. This CDR3 region has 14 residues. CDR1 is SGHDN, CDR2 FVKESK, per germline. With 2 bases removed from V and 3 bases from J, the gap between germline ends came to 8 bases. Based on the CDR3 plus reference TRBV14 and TRBJ1-5, the full variable domain is EAGVTQFPSHSVIEKGQTVTLRCDPISGHDNLYWYRRVMGKEIKFLLHFVKESKQDESGMPNNRFLAERTGGTYSTLKVQPAELEDSGVYFCASSQRGFNQPQHFGDGTRLSIL.

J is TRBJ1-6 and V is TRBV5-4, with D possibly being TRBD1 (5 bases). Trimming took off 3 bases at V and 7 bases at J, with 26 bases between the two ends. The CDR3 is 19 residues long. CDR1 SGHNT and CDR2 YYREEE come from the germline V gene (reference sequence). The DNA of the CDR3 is TGTGCCAGCAGCTCCCCGAGTCAGGGTGTTTCCAAATGGAATTCACCCCTCCACTTT. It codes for CASSSPSQGVSKWNSPLHF. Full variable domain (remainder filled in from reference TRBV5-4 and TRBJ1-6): ETGVTQSPTHLIKTRGQQVTLRCSSQSGHNTVSWYQQALGQGPQFIFQYYREEENGRGNFPPRFSGLQFPNYSSELNVNALELDDSALYLCASSSPSQGVSKWNSPLHFGNGTRLTVT.

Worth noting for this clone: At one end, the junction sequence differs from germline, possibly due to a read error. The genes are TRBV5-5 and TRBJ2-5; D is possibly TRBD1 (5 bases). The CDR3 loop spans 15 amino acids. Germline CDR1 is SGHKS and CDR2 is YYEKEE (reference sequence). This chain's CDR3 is CASSLGSTDTDREDF. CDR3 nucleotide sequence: TGTGCCAGCAGCTTGGGGTCCACGGACACGGACCGCGAGGACTTC.

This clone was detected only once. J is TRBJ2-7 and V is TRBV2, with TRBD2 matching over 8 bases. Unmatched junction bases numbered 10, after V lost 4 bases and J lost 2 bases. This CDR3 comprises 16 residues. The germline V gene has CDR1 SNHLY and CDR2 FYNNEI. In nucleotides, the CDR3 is TGTGCCAGCAGTGCCCAAATTCTAGCGGGCCCCTACGAGCAGTACTTC. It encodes CASSAQILAGPYEQYF.

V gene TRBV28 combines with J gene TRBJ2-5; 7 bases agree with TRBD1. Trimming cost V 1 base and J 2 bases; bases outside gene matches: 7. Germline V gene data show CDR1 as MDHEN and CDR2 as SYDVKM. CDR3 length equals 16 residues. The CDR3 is CASSLYRTGVQETQYF. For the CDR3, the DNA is TGTGCCAGCAGTTTATATCGGACAGGTGTTCAAGAGACCCAGTACTTC.

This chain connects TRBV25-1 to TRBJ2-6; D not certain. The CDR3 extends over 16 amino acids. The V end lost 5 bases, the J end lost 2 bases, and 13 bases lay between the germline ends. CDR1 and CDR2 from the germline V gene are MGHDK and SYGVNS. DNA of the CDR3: TGTGCCAGCAGTCGTCACTTAACAGCTGGGGCCAACGTCCTGACTTTC. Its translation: CASSRHLTAGANVLTF. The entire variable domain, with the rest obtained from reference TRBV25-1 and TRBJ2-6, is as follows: EADIYQTPRYLVIGTGKKITLECSQTMGHDKMYWYQQDPGMELHLIHYSYGVNSTEKGDLSSESTVSRIRTEHFPLTLESARPSHTSQYLCASSRHLTAGANVLTFGAGSRLTVL.

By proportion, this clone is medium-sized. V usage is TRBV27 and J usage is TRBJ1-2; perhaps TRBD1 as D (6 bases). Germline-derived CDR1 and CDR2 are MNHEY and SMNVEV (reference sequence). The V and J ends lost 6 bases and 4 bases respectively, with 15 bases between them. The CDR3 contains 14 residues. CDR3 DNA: TGTGCCAGCAGAGTACAGGGTGGGGCCTATGGCTACACCTTC. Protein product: CASRVQGGAYGYTF.

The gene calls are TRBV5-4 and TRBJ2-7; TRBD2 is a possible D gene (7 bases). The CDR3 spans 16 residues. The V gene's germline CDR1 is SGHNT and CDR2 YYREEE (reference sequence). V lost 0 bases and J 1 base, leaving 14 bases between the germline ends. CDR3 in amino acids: CASSLAGGGGSYEQYF. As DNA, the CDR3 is TGTGCCAGCAGCTTGGCCGGGGGCGGGGGTTCCTACGAGCAGTACTTC.

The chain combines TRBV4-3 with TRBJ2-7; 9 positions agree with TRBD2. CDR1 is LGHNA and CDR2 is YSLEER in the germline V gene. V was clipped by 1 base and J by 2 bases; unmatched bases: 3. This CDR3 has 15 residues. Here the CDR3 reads CASSQGAGGAYEQYF. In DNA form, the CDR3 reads TGCGCCAGCAGCCAAGGAGCGGGAGGTGCCTACGAGCAGTACTTC.

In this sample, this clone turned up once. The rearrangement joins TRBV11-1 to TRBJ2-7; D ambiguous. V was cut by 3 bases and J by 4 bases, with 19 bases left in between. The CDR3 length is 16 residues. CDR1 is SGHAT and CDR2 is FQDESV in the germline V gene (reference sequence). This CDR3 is CASSFYWFHSPYEQYF. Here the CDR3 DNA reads TGTGCCAGCAGCTTTTACTGGTTCCACTCCCCATACGAGCAGTACTTC.

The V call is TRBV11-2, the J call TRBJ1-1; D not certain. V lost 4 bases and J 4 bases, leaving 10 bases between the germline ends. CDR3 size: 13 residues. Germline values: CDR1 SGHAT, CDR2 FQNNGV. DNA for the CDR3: TGTGCCAGCAGCTCTATTGTGGTCACTGAAGCTTTCTTT. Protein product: CASSSIVVTEAFF.